A single TCR beta chain is shown here with its context. The antigen is undetermined. The sample originates from a study of OX40 agonist ivuxolimab in advanced cancers. The overall study: Hepatocellular carcinoma, melanoma, renal cell or head and neck cancer was diagnosed in the dose-escalation patients. Whole-study results and caveats: The average count of expanded clones was higher among CD8+ T cells than among CD4+. At doses 0.1 to 3.0 mg/kg, CD4+ and CD8+ clones expanded.

Blood sampling was done at baseline, cycle 4 day 1, and cycle 7 day 1. The V gene lost 1 base and the J gene lost 7 bases, with 14 bases spanning the gap. Germline CDR1 is LNHDA and CDR2 is SQIVND (reference sequence). The CDR3 totals 15 residues. Sequencing used immunoSEQ multiplex PCR; TCRdb keeps in-frame clones, though not all of them. Altogether around 10,000 clones are present, over 70% being singletons, with the ten largest covering around a sixth. This TCR was recovered from an adult with an advanced solid tumor such as melanoma, head and neck, liver or kidney cancer. This rearrangement joins TRBV19 to TRBJ1-5; a possible D gene is TRBD1 (5 bases). Material: CD4+ or CD8+ T cells sorted from blood, obtained in a trial of the OX40 agonist ivuxolimab. The CDR3 DNA follows: TGTGCCAGTAGTATAGCTCACACGGGACCCCAGCCCCAGCATTTT. Protein: CASSIAHTGPQPQHF.